The rows below give T cell receptor beta chains drawn from one sample of a study of T cells in Graves' hyperthyroidism and ophthalmopathy. TCRdb reanalysed the multiplex PCR reads using MiXCR and keeps one entry per CDR3 protein. This table holds hundreds of thousands of distinct CDR3 sequences, 15% found once. Sequencing was performed on blood. The receptors stem from a woman aged 55-75 years with Graves' ophthalmopathy. Each CDR3 is given with its conserved first and last residue. Fields, in order: D gene, clone size, V gene, J gene, CDR3 protein, CDR3 DNA. D genes are given only for firm matches. Expanded clones are given a class, and other clones once, few, many or no size at all.

d_call: TRBD2; clone_size: -; v_call: TRBV9; j_call: TRBJ2-5; cdr3_aa: CASSVRGDGGGTQYF; cdr3_nt: TGTGCCAGCAGCGTCCGGGGGGACGGGGGAGGGACCCAGTACTTC
d_call: -; clone_size: few; v_call: TRBV30; j_call: TRBJ1-2; cdr3_aa: CAWSVMDSYGYTF; cdr3_nt: TGTGCCTGGAGTGTAATGGACAGCTATGGCTACACCTTC
d_call: TRBD2; clone_size: few; v_call: TRBV20-1; j_call: TRBJ2-7; cdr3_aa: CSARGTSGRAPYEQYF; cdr3_nt: TGCAGTGCTAGGGGGACTAGCGGGAGGGCCCCCTACGAGCAGTACTTC
d_call: -; clone_size: many; v_call: TRBV7-2; j_call: TRBJ2-1; cdr3_aa: CASSLGTALGEQFF; cdr3_nt: TGTGCCAGCAGCTTAGGGACAGCTCTGGGTGAGCAGTTCTTC
d_call: TRBD2; clone_size: few; v_call: TRBV2; j_call: TRBJ2-3; cdr3_aa: CATSRTSGFTDTQYF; cdr3_nt: TGTGCCACTTCAAGGACTAGCGGATTCACAGATACGCAGTATTTT
d_call: -; clone_size: -; v_call: TRBV6-1; j_call: TRBJ2-3; cdr3_aa: CASSPDNVMTDTQYF; cdr3_nt: TGTGCCAGCAGTCCGGATAACGTTATGACAGATACGCAGTATTTT
d_call: -; clone_size: many; v_call: TRBV20-1; j_call: TRBJ1-6; cdr3_aa: CSASEGHFGSPLHF; cdr3_nt: TGCAGTGCTAGTGAAGGGCATTTCGGCTCACCCCTCCACTTT
d_call: TRBD2; clone_size: many; v_call: TRBV5-1; j_call: TRBJ2-1; cdr3_aa: CASSELAGGYNEQFF; cdr3_nt: TGCGCCAGCAGCGAGCTGGCGGGAGGATACAATGAGCAGTTCTTC
d_call: TRBD2; clone_size: many; v_call: TRBV11-2; j_call: TRBJ2-5; cdr3_aa: CASSLQGLAVGAETQYF; cdr3_nt: TGTGCCAGCAGCTTACAGGGACTAGCGGTTGGGGCAGAGACCCAGTACTTC
d_call: TRBD2; clone_size: -; v_call: TRBV6-5; j_call: TRBJ2-1; cdr3_aa: CASSYSREFYNEQFF; cdr3_nt: TGTGCCAGCAGTTACTCGCGGGAGTTCTACAATGAGCAGTTCTTC
d_call: TRBD1; clone_size: many; v_call: TRBV5-1; j_call: TRBJ2-5; cdr3_aa: CASSLAGTGGEETQYF; cdr3_nt: TGCGCCAGCAGCTTGGCCGGGACAGGGGGCGAGGAGACCCAGTACTTC
d_call: -; clone_size: few; v_call: TRBV7-3; j_call: TRBJ2-3; cdr3_aa: CASSFPGLNTQYF; cdr3_nt: TGTGCCAGCAGCTTCCCGGGACTTAATACGCAGTATTTT
d_call: TRBD1; clone_size: few; v_call: TRBV10-2; j_call: TRBJ2-6; cdr3_aa: CASRSSETGGATGANVLTF; cdr3_nt: TGCGCCAGCAGGAGCTCCGAGACAGGGGGCGCAACGGGGGCCAACGTCCTGACTTTC
d_call: TRBD1; clone_size: many; v_call: TRBV12-3/TRBV12-4; j_call: TRBJ2-6; cdr3_aa: CASSLGTGGAGANVLTF; cdr3_nt: TGTGCCAGCAGTTTGGGGACAGGGGGCGCTGGGGCCAACGTCCTGACTTTC
d_call: TRBD2; clone_size: many; v_call: TRBV27; j_call: TRBJ2-1; cdr3_aa: CASSLSRGTSGREANEQFF; cdr3_nt: TGTGCCAGCAGTTTATCGAGGGGGACTAGCGGGAGGGAGGCCAATGAGCAGTTCTTC
d_call: TRBD2; clone_size: -; v_call: TRBV28; j_call: TRBJ2-3; cdr3_aa: CASRPGLAGGTDTQYF; cdr3_nt: TGTGCCAGCAGGCCTGGACTAGCGGGAGGCACAGATACGCAGTATTTT
d_call: -; clone_size: many; v_call: TRBV3-1; j_call: TRBJ1-2; cdr3_aa: CASSQAGEGNYGYTF; cdr3_nt: TGTGCCAGCAGCCAAGCCGGTGAAGGTAACTATGGCTACACCTTC
d_call: -; clone_size: many; v_call: TRBV24-1; j_call: TRBJ2-5; cdr3_aa: CAASGRGAGETQYF; cdr3_nt: TGTGCCGCCAGCGGCCGGGGGGCAGGGGAGACCCAGTACTTC